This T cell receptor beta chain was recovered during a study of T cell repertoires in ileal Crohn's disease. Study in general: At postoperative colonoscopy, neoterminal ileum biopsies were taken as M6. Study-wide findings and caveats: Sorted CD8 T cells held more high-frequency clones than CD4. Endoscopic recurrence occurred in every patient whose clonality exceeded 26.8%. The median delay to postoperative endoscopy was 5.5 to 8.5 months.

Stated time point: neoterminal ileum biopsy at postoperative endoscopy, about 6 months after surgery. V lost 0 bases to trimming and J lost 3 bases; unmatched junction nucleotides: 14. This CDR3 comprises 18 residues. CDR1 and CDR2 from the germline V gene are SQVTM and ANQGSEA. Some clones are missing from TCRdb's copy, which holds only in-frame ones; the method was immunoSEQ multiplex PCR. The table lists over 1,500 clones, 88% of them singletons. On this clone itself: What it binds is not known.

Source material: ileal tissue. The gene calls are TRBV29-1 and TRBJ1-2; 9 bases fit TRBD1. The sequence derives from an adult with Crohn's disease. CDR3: CSVEDLGDRDKWDYGYTF. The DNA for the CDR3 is TGCAGCGTTGAAGATCTGGGGGACAGGGATAAGTGGGACTATGGCTACACCTTC. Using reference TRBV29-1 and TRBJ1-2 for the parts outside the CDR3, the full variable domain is SAVISQKPSRDICQRGTSLTIQCQVDSQVTMMFWYRQQPGQSLTLIATANQGSEATYESGFVIDKFPISRPNLTFSTLTVSNMSPEDSSIYLCSVEDLGDRDKWDYGYTFGSGTRLTVV.